The T cell receptor (beta chain) under discussion was sequenced for a study of T cell responses to AZD1222 COVID-19 vaccine. The protocol was immunoSEQ multiplex PCR, while the TCRdb copy is restricted to in-frame clones and leaves out a portion. This sample yields about 110,000 clones, of which 85% to 90% are seen a single time; over 4.5% belongs to the top ten. This clone was observed once. The sample consisted of peripheral blood, taken on day 0 of AZD1222 vaccination. The source is an adult in good health.

The DNA of the CDR3 is TGTGCCACCAAAGCCGGTGGGTACACCTTC. Protein sequence: CATKAGGYTF. The gene calls are TRBV6-5 and TRBJ1-2; D is unresolved. The germline V gene has CDR1 MNHEY and CDR2 SVGAGI. Trimming stripped 10 bases from V and 11 bases from J, with 14 bases between. The CDR3 contains 10 residues.